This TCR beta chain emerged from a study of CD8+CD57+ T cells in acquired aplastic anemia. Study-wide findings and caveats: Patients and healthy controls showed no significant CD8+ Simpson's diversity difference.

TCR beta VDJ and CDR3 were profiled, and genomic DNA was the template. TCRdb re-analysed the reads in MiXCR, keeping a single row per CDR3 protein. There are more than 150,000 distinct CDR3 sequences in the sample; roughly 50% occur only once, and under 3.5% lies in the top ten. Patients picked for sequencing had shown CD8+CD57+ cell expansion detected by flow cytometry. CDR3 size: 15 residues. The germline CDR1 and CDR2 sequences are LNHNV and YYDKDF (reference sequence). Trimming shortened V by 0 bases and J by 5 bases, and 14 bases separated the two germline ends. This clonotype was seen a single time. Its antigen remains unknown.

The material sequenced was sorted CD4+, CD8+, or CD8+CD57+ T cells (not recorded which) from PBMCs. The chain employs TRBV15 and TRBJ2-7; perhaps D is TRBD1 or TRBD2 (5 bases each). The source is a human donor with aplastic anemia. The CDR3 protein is CATSRDSEGFDEQYF. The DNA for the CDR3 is TGTGCCACCAGCAGAGACTCCGAGGGGTTCGACGAGCAGTACTTC. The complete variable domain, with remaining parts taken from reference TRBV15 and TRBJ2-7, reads DAMVIQNPRYQVTQFGKPVTLSCSQTLNHNVMYWYQQKSSQAPKLLFHYYDKDFNNEADTPDNFQSRRPNTSFCFLDIRSPGLGDTAMYLCATSRDSEGFDEQYFGPGTRLTVT.